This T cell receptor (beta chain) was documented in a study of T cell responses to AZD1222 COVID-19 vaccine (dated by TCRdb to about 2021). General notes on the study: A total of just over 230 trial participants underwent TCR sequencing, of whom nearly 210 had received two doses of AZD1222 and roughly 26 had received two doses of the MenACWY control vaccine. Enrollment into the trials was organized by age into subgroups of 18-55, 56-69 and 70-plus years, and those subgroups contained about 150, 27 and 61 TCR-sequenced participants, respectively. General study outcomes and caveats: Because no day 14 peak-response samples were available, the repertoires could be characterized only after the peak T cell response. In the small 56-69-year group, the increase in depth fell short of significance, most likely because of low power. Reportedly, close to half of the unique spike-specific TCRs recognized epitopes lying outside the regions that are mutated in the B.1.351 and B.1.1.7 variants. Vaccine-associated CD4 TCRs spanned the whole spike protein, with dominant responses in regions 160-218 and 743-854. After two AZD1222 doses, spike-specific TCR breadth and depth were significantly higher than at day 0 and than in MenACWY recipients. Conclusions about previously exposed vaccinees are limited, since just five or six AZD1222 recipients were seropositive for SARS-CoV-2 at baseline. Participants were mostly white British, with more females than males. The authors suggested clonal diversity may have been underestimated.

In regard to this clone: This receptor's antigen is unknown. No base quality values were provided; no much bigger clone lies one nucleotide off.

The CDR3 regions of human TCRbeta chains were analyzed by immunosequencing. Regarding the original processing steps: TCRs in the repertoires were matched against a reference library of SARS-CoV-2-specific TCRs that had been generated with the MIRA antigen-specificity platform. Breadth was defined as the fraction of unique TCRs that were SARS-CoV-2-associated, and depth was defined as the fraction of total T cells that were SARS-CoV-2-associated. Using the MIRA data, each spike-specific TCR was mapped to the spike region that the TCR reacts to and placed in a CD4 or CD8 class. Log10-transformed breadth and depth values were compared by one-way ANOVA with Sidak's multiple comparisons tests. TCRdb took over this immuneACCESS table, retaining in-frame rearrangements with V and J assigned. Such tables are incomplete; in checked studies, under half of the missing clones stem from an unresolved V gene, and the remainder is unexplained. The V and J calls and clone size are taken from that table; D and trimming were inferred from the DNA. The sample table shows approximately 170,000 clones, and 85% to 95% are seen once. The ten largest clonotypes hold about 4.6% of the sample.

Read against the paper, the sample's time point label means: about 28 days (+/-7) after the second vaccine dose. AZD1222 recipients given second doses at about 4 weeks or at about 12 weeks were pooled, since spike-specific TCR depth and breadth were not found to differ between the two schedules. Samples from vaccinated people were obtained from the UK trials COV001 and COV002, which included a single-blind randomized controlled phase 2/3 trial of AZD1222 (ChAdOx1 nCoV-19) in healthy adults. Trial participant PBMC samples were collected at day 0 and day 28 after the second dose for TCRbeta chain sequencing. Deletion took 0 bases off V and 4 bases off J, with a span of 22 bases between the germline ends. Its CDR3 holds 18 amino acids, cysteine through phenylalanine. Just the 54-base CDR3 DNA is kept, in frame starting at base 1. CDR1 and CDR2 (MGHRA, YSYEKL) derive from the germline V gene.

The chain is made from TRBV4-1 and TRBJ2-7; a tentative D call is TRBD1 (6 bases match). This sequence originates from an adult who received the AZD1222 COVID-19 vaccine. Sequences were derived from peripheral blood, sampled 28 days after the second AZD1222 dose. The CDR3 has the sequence CASSQDSPRDRLSYEQYF. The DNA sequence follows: TGCGCCAGCAGCCAAGATTCCCCCCGCGACAGGCTCTCTTACGAGCAGTACTTC.